This T cell receptor (beta chain) was sequenced during a study of T cells in tuberculosis. About the research overall: A South African cohort included IGRA-negative adolescents, latently infected IGRA-positive adolescents and adults with active tuberculosis.

TCRdb's table, derived via immunoSEQ multiplex PCR, lists solely in-frame clones and lacks some. The repertoire has over 35,000 clones, about 96% of them found once; the top ten carry 3% to 4.5%. The study's findings and limits: The TCR-beta difference was not significant; alpha differences partly reflected length.

The sample holds one count of this clone. Its antigen is not identified. V lost 3 bases, J lost 5 bases, and 10 bases stayed unmatched. This CDR3 region has 16 residues. Germline CDR1 reads SGHDN; CDR2 reads FVKESK. The clonotype comes from a donor between 5 and 29 years old with latent tuberculosis or without tuberculosis infection. The V call is TRBV14, the J call TRBJ2-7; 10 nucleotides match TRBD1. The sequencing sample was made of PBMCs. CDR3 nucleotide sequence: TGTGCCAGCAGCCATCCTGGAGGACAGGGGGGGGACGAGCAGTACTTC. This translates into CASSHPGGQGGDEQYF.